The 21 T cell receptor beta chains given below trace back to one sample, sequenced in a study of naive and memory T cell subsets. Both TRBC1 and TRBC2 were covered by a beta constant-region primer of two equimolar oligonucleotides. Nested alpha and beta constant-region primers with the SP2 primer drove four PCR rounds on ligated cDNA. TCRdb reanalysed the UMI-ligation and nested PCR reads using MiXCR and keeps one entry per CDR3 protein. The profile covers some 80,000 distinct CDR3 sequences, with about 8.2% appearing a single time and about 1.2% taken by the ten largest. The sample was naive CD8+ T cells from blood. All receptors derive from a human donor in good health.

This clonotype was detected only once. V is TRBV6-5 and J is TRBJ2-7; D possibly uses TRBD1 or TRBD2 (5 bases each). The CDR3 extends over 14 amino acids. Per the germline V gene, CDR1 is MNHEY and CDR2 is SVGAGI. The V end was cut by 8 bases, the J end by 3 bases, with 17 bases between. CDR3 bases: TGTGCCAGCGCACCTGGGACCACGGGCTACGAGCAGTACTTC. It specifies CASAPGTTGYEQYF.

There are many counts of this clonotype. The rearrangement links TRBV5-5 to TRBJ2-1; a weak D match, TRBD2 (5 bases). In germline, CDR1 is SGHKS, CDR2 YYEKEE (reference sequence). The CDR3 has 18 residues. The germline V and J ends were trimmed by 5 bases and 0 bases, with 21 bases remaining between them. CDR3 sequence: CASRMEMGGPSSYNEQFF. Here the CDR3 DNA reads TGTGCCAGCAGGATGGAGATGGGCGGGCCCAGCTCCTACAATGAGCAGTTCTTC.

This clonotype was detected many times. The rearrangement uses TRBV12-3 or TRBV12-4 and TRBJ2-7; 8 nucleotides agree with TRBD1. CDR3 length equals 14 residues. The J segment lost 5 bases and the V segment lost 5 bases, leaving 8 bases of the junction unmatched. In DNA form, the CDR3 reads TGTGCCAGCAGTCCCAGGACAGGGAGCCACGAGCAGTACTTC. It yields the protein CASSPRTGSHEQYF.

This clonotype was observed at least ten times. The rearrangement uses TRBV29-1 and TRBJ2-6, with D unclear. Germline-derived CDR1 and CDR2 are SQVTM and ANQGSEA. CDR3 length: 16 amino acids. Between the trimmed V and J ends, which lost 0 bases and 0 bases, there was a span of 9 bases. CDR3 coding DNA: TGCAGCGTTGAAGATCAGGCGACCTCTGGGGCCAACGTCCTGACTTTC. This translates into CSVEDQATSGANVLTF.

The chain carries TRBV2 and TRBJ1-5, with TRBD1 matching 7 bases. This CDR3 has 14 residues. Germline CDR1 and CDR2: SNHLY and FYNNEI. The V and J ends lost 6 bases and 2 bases, in that order; junction bases with no gene match: 4. CDR3 DNA: TGTGCCAGCAGCGAGGGACAGCGCAATCAGCCCCAGCATTTT. Its protein product is CASSEGQRNQPQHF.

This clonotype turned up a few times. This chain uses TRBV12-3 or TRBV12-4 with TRBJ2-3; the D gene is possibly TRBD2 (5 bases). There are 15 residues in the CDR3. Trimming left V 0 bases short and J 1 base short, with 8 bases between. CDR3 bases: TGTGCCAGCAGTTTAGCGGGAGAGGGCACAGATACGCAGTATTTT. It is translated as CASSLAGEGTDTQYF.

The V call is TRBV2, the J call TRBJ1-2; maybe TRBD1 (5 bases). Trimming shortened V by 8 bases and J by 2 bases, and 33 bases separated the two germline ends. Germline V gene lookup returns CDR1 SNHLY and CDR2 FYNNEI. The CDR3 sequence is 20 residues long. The CDR3 DNA follows: TGTGCCAGCCCTGGTGCCGTTGCGGGTATAGGGACGCAGGCGAACTATGGCTACACCTTC. This translates into CASPGAVAGIGTQANYGYTF.

This clonotype occurred a few times. The chain joins TRBV18 to TRBJ2-7; 7 positions agree with TRBD2. The CDR3 contains 16 residues. V lost 2 bases, J lost 5 bases, and 12 bases stayed unmatched. Looked up from germline, CDR1 is KGHSH and CDR2 is LQKENI. The DNA for the CDR3 is TGTGCCAGCTCACCAGCGGGAGCGCCACCGAGGCACGAGCAGTACTTC. Its protein is CASSPAGAPPRHEQYF.

This clonotype has a handful of counts. This chain links TRBV18 with TRBJ2-7, with no clear D. The germline V gene encodes CDR1 KGHSH and CDR2 LQKENI. The CDR3 runs 13 residues. With 1 base removed from V and 12 bases from J, the gap between germline ends came to 16 bases. The CDR3 here is CASSPLRGEDAYF. CDR3 nucleotide sequence: TGTGCCAGCTCACCACTGCGAGGTGAGGACGCGTACTTC.

There are many counts of this clonotype. The chain carries TRBV4-1 and TRBJ2-5; no reliable D call. Germline values: CDR1 MGHRA, CDR2 YSYEKL. CDR3 length: 15 amino acids. Trimming stripped 5 bases from V and 7 bases from J, with 20 bases between. CDR3 sequence: CASSSPSLELGTQYF. Written as DNA, the CDR3 is TGCGCCAGCAGCTCACCTTCTCTGGAATTAGGGACCCAGTACTTC.

This clonotype was recorded many times. The chain has TRBV9 and TRBJ1-2; D call uncertain. The CDR3 is 13 amino acids. The germline CDR1 and CDR2 sequences are SGDLS and YYNGEE. V lost 1 base to trimming and J lost 1 base, with 5 bases between them. The CDR3 coding sequence is TGTGCCAGCAGCGTAAAGATTAACTATGGCTACACCTTC. Its translation is CASSVKINYGYTF.

This clonotype was recorded a few times. The chain employs TRBV7-6 and TRBJ2-3; unclear D gene. V was cut by 4 bases and J by 3 bases, with 14 bases left in between. The CDR3 totals 15 residues. Germline V gene sequence: CDR1 SGHVS, CDR2 FNYEAQ. The CDR3 coding sequence is TGTGCCAGCAGCTCCGGACCAGAAGATACAGATACGCAGTATTTT. It codes for CASSSGPEDTDTQYF.

The chain links TRBV9 to TRBJ1-6; 7 bases fit TRBD1. The CDR3 contains 14 residues. The germline V gene encodes CDR1 SGDLS and CDR2 YYNGEE. With V trimmed by 3 bases and J by 5 bases, 2 bases remained unmatched. Here the CDR3 DNA reads TGTGCCAGCAGCGCGGGACAGAATAATTCACCCCTCCACTTT. The encoded protein is CASSAGQNNSPLHF.

This clonotype came up a few times. The rearrangement uses TRBV27 and TRBJ2-1, with D possibly matching TRBD2 (6 bases). The V gene lost 5 bases and the J gene lost 7 bases, with 9 bases spanning the gap. Germline V CDR1 and CDR2: MNHEY, SMNVEV (reference sequence). This CDR3 has 12 residues. CDR3 nucleotide sequence: TGTGCCAGCAGTACTAGCTTTAATGAGCAGTTCTTC. It is translated as CASSTSFNEQFF.

The genes are TRBV12-3 or TRBV12-4 and TRBJ2-7; maybe TRBD2 (5 bases). Trimming removed 6 bases at V and 10 bases at J, with 13 bases between. This CDR3 is built from 11 residues. CDR3 sequence: CASSHSSYQYF. The DNA of the CDR3 is TGTGCCAGCAGCCACTCTAGCTATCAGTACTTC.

The V and J genes are TRBV4-1 and TRBJ2-3; 10 nucleotides match TRBD2. With V trimmed by 0 bases and J by 6 bases, 12 bases remained unmatched. Germline CDR1 reads MGHRA; CDR2 reads YSYEKL. This CDR3 region has 18 residues. CDR3: CASSQEEGSGRARDTQYF. The CDR3 bases are TGCGCCAGCAGCCAAGAGGAAGGGAGCGGGAGGGCCCGTGATACGCAGTATTTT.

In this sample, this clonotype turned up many times. V is TRBV6-6 and J is TRBJ2-7; 14 bases are shared with TRBD2. The CDR3 is 18 amino acids. The trim removed 6 bases at V and 1 base at J, leaving 11 bases unmatched. Germline CDR1 is MNHNY and CDR2 is SVGAGI (reference sequence). The CDR3, as DNA: TGTGCCAGCAGCTACGGGACTAGCGGGAGTGGGAGGTCCTACGAGCAGTACTTC. Encoded protein: CASSYGTSGSGRSYEQYF.

The chain is built from TRBV20-1 and TRBJ2-1; D remains ambiguous. This CDR3 is 11 amino acids long. Germline V gene lookup returns CDR1 DFQATT and CDR2 SNEGSKA (reference sequence). Trimming cost V 6 bases and J 12 bases, with 15 bases left between them. Written as DNA, the CDR3 is TGCAGTGCCCAAACCAGTTTAGGGCAGTTCTTC. This sequence encodes CSAQTSLGQFF.

This clonotype was counted ten times or more. The chain combines TRBV20-1 with TRBJ2-5, with no clear D. In germline, CDR1 is DFQATT, CDR2 SNEGSKA (reference sequence). Trimming took off 6 bases at V and 1 base at J, with 18 bases between the two ends. This CDR3 has 15 residues. CDR3 in amino acids: CSAGDRSVSQETQYF. The CDR3 bases are TGCAGTGCCGGAGATCGGTCAGTTTCCCAAGAGACCCAGTACTTC.

The chain combines TRBV27 with TRBJ2-1; 7 nucleotides agree with TRBD2. The germline V gene has CDR1 MNHEY and CDR2 SMNVEV (reference sequence). The CDR3 consists of 14 residues. Trimming removed 2 bases from V and 10 bases from J; junction bases left unmatched: 8. For the CDR3, the DNA is TGTGCCAGCAGTTTAGCGGGAGTTTTGGGGGAGCAGTTCTTC. Its protein product is CASSLAGVLGEQFF.

CDR3 amino acids: CASSPHRANTEAFF. The CDR3 DNA reads as TGTGCCAGCAGCCCCCACAGGGCGAACACTGAAGCTTTCTTT. The rearrangement links TRBV7-9 to TRBJ1-1; TRBD1 is a possible D gene (6 bases). The CDR3 length is 14 residues. Germline lookup yields CDR1 SEHNR and CDR2 FQNEAQ (reference sequence). The V end was cut by 5 bases, the J end by 1 base, with 11 bases between.